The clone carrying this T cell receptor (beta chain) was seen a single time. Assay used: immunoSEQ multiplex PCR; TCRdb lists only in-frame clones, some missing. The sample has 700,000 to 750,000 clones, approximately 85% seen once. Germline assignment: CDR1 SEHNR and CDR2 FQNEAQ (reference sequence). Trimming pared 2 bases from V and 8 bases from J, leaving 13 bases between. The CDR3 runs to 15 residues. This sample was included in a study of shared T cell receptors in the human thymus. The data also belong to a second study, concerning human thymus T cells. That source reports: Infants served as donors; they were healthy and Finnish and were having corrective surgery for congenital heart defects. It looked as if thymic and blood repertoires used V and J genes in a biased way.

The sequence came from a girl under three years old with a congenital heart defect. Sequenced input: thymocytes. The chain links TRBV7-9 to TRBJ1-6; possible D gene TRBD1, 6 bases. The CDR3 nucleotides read TGTGCCAGCAGCTTACTCAGGGGTGAAGATTCACCCCTCCACTTT. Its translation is CASSLLRGEDSPLHF. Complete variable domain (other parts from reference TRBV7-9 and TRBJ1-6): DTGVSQNPRHKITKRGQNVTFRCDPISEHNRLYWYRQTLGQGPEFLTYFQNEAQLEKSRLLSDRFSAERPKGSFSTLEIQRTEQGDSAMYLCASSLLRGEDSPLHFGNGTRLTVT.